Below are 7 T cell receptor beta chains sequenced from a single sample in a study of T-cell memory formation after mild COVID-19. TCRdb reprocessed the 5' RACE reads via MiXCR and lists one record per CDR3 protein. The profile shows some 450,000 distinct CDR3 sequences, 20% of them singletons. The material sequenced was PBMCs or a T cell subset sorted from them (not recorded which). The receptor source for this set is an adult woman who had mild COVID-19 (a few samples of this study predate the infection). Cell type and time point are not known.

This clonotype showed up just a few times. In nucleotides, the CDR3 is TGCAGCGTTGAAGTATCCGGGCGCGGCGAGCAGTACTTC. Translating gives CSVEVSGRGEQYF. The chain combines TRBV29-1 with TRBJ2-7; D uncertain. V was clipped by 1 base and J by 6 bases, with 13 bases between them. This CDR3 has 13 amino acids. CDR1 and CDR2 (germline): SQVTM, ANQGSEA.

This clonotype was seen a handful of times. The genes are TRBV11-3 and TRBJ2-1; D may be TRBD2 (5 bases). V was trimmed by 1 base and J by 3 bases, leaving 10 bases between them. Germline lookup yields CDR1 SGHNT and CDR2 YENEEA. The CDR3 consists of 15 residues. The CDR3 bases are TGTGCCAGCAGCTTAGTTACGGGAAACTACAATGAGCAGTTCTTC. It is translated as CASSLVTGNYNEQFF.

This chain uses TRBV6-5 with TRBJ1-2; D not certain. This CDR3 has 14 amino acids. The V end was cut by 7 bases, the J end by 2 bases, with 14 bases between. The germline V gene encodes CDR1 MNHEY and CDR2 SVGAGI. The CDR3 loop is CASTLHPRNYGYTF. As DNA, the CDR3 is TGTGCCAGCACCCTACACCCCAGAAACTATGGCTACACCTTC.

V usage is TRBV27 and J usage is TRBJ2-7; D may be TRBD1 (5 bases). Trimming cost V 5 bases and J 2 bases, with 13 bases left between them. CDR3 length: 14 amino acids. Germline CDR1 and CDR2: MNHEY and SMNVEV (reference sequence). The CDR3 loop reads CASSLQENAYEQYF. CDR3 DNA: TGTGCCAGCAGTCTACAGGAGAATGCCTACGAGCAGTACTTC.

The V gene is TRBV12-3 or TRBV12-4, the J gene TRBJ2-1; 9 nucleotides align to TRBD1. Trimming cost V 6 bases and J 9 bases; bases outside gene matches: 9. The CDR3 has 14 residues. CDR3 residues: CASRKDRGYGEQFF. CDR3 bases: TGTGCCAGCAGGAAGGACAGGGGATATGGTGAGCAGTTCTTC.

With respect to this clonotype: The junction departs from the called germline gene at one end, perhaps through a read error. This chain links TRBV27 with TRBJ1-2; no definite D call. This CDR3 spans 12 amino acids. Germline CDR1 is MNHEY and CDR2 is SMNVEV (reference sequence). The CDR3 DNA follows: TGTGGCAGCAGAACGGTGGTTATGGGCTACACCTTC. Its protein product is CGSRTVVMGYTF.

This clonotype has only a few counts. The J gene is TRBJ2-7, the V gene TRBV7-9, with 10 nucleotides matching TRBD1. Looked up from germline, CDR1 is SEHNR and CDR2 is FQNEAQ (reference sequence). Trimming took 3 bases from V and 4 from J; bases not matched to a gene: 6. This CDR3 spans 15 amino acids. The CDR3 reads CASSFTGTGDYEQYF. The DNA for the CDR3 is TGTGCCAGCAGCTTTACCGGGACAGGGGATTACGAGCAGTACTTC.